This TCR beta chain was captured by sequencing in a study of T cells in Graves' hyperthyroidism and ophthalmopathy. Study-wide results and caveats: Ophthalmopathy was separated from stable hyperthyroidism by a 13 V-J model. The model predicted ophthalmopathy a median roughly 6.5 months before onset.

The germline gives CDR1 LNHDA, CDR2 SQIVND (reference sequence). The CDR3 extends over 13 amino acids. V lost 8 bases and J lost 5; bases outside the gene matches: 2. Investigators excluded patients with uncontrolled infection, other autoimmune disease, pregnancy or lactation. Every diagnosis used clinical symptoms, serum thyroxine and TRAb, thyroid ultrasound and orbital computed tomography. This clonotype has at least ten counts. The antigen remains undetermined. Amplified regions were TCR beta CDR3 sequences from RNA transcripts. In the first-round RT-PCR of the TCR CDR3, the HTBI primer set was used. MiXCR was run by TCRdb on the multiplex PCR reads, yielding one entry per CDR3 protein. The sample records fewer than 750,000 distinct CDR3 sequences, over 12% being singletons.

What was sequenced was blood. The chain couples TRBV19 to TRBJ2-2; TRBD2 aligns across 10 bases. The source is a woman aged 40 to 50 with Graves' ophthalmopathy. The CDR3 is CASYSGGTGELFF. CDR3 DNA sequence: TGTGCCAGTTATAGCGGGGGGACCGGGGAGCTGTTTTTT.